What follows are 31 T cell receptor beta chains derived from one specimen sequenced in a study of T cells and Merkel cell carcinoma outcomes. Clones were read by immunoSEQ multiplex PCR, and TCRdb kept only the in-frame ones, dropping some. The sample lists some 14,000 clones, around 90% seen once, with approximately 2% in the top ten. The specimen sequenced was tumor tissue from Merkel cell carcinoma. The receptors stem from a human donor with Merkel cell carcinoma.

The chain is built from TRBV5-1 and TRBJ2-1; D is unresolved. CDR1 is SGHRS and CDR2 is YFSETQ in the germline V gene. The CDR3 is 15 residues long. V lost 2 bases, J lost 3 bases, and 12 bases lay in between. The CDR3 loop reads CASSFYNMIYNEQFF. The CDR3 DNA reads TGCGCCAGCAGCTTTTACAACATGATCTACAATGAGCAGTTCTTC. Variable domain in full (rest from reference TRBV5-1 and TRBJ2-1): KAGVTQTPRYLIKTRGQQVTLSCSPISGHRSVSWYQQTPGQGLQFLFEYFSETQRNKGNFPGRFSGRQFSNSRSEMNVSTLELGDSALYLCASSFYNMIYNEQFFGPGTRLTVL.

In this sample, this clone turned up once. The chain links TRBV5-6 to TRBJ2-7; perhaps D is TRBD1 or TRBD2 (5 bases each). The germline V and J ends were trimmed by 4 bases and 4 bases, with 15 bases remaining between them. Per the germline V gene, CDR1 is SGHDT and CDR2 is YYEEEE. The CDR3 consists of 14 residues. As DNA, the CDR3 is TGTGCCAGCAGCCTCCTGGGGGAGAGGTACGAGCAGTACTTC. Protein: CASSLLGERYEQYF.

The chain carries TRBV7-9 and TRBJ2-7, with 8 bases identical to TRBD1. Germline trimming cut 3 bases from V and 3 bases from J; bases unmatched to any gene: 4. Germline V gene sequence: CDR1 SEHNR, CDR2 FQNEAQ (reference sequence). The CDR3 is 14 residues long. The CDR3 loop is CASSLTGVNYEQYF. DNA of the CDR3: TGTGCCAGCAGCTTGACAGGGGTCAACTACGAGCAGTACTTC.

V gene TRBV6-1 combines with J gene TRBJ1-4; D unresolved. CDR3 length: 15 residues. Looked up from germline, CDR1 is MNHNS and CDR2 is SASEGT. V was trimmed by 3 bases and J by 4 bases, leaving 12 bases between them. The CDR3 protein is CASSEALTVNEKLFF. CDR3 bases: TGTGCCAGCAGTGAGGCGCTTACAGTTAATGAAAAACTGTTTTTT.

This clone appeared once. The rearrangement uses TRBV11-2 and TRBJ1-4; a possible D gene is TRBD1 (5 bases). Germline V CDR1 and CDR2: SGHAT, FQNNGV. Trimming removed 5 bases from V and 2 bases from J, with 12 bases in between. CDR3 size: 15 residues. The CDR3: CASSPGQGTNEKLFF. As DNA, the CDR3 is TGTGCCAGCAGCCCCGGCCAGGGCACTAATGAAAAACTGTTTTTT.

The J gene is TRBJ1-1, the V gene TRBV2; a possible D gene is TRBD1 (5 bases). The CDR3 has 10 residues. V lost 8 bases and J 5 bases, leaving 6 bases between the germline ends. Germline V CDR1 and CDR2: SNHLY, FYNNEI. CDR3 nucleotide sequence: TGTGCCAGCGGGGGAACTGAAGCTTTCTTT. Amino acid sequence: CASGGTEAFF.

The chain links TRBV7-3 to TRBJ2-1; TRBD1 is a possible D gene (6 bases). The CDR3 is made up of 15 amino acids. Germline loops: CDR1 SGHTA, CDR2 FQGTGA. Trimming cost V 1 base and J 8 bases, with 15 bases left between them. CDR3 loop: CASSLNPAGVDEQFF. For the CDR3, the DNA is TGTGCCAGCAGCTTAAATCCGGCAGGGGTCGATGAGCAGTTCTTC.

The rearrangement uses TRBV9 and TRBJ1-1; 9 positions agree with TRBD1. The germline CDR1 and CDR2 sequences are SGDLS and YYNGEE. The CDR3 has 16 amino acids. V dropped 4 bases and J dropped 1; count of bases not matched to a gene: 8. The CDR3 DNA reads TGTGCCAGCAGCCTCTTACCGGGACAGGGGAACACTGAAGCTTTCTTT. It yields the protein CASSLLPGQGNTEAFF.

The gene calls are TRBV11-2 and TRBJ2-3, with 11 bases that match TRBD2. The CDR3 spans 15 residues. J gave up 6 bases and V 5 bases, and 7 bases lay outside the gene matches. Looked up from germline, CDR1 is SGHAT and CDR2 is FQNNGV. CDR3 loop: CASSITSSGRDTQYF. The CDR3 nucleotides read TGTGCCAGCAGCATAACATCTAGCGGGAGGGATACGCAGTATTTT.

J is TRBJ2-1 and V is TRBV18; 7 bases map to TRBD2. The CDR3 contains 15 residues. The J segment lost 4 bases and the V segment lost 1 base, leaving 4 bases of the junction unmatched. CDR1 is KGHSH and CDR2 is LQKENI in the germline V gene. The CDR3 here is CASSPREGRYNEQFF. CDR3 coding DNA: TGTGCCAGCTCACCACGGGAGGGCCGGTACAATGAGCAGTTCTTC.

The chain carries TRBV29-1 and TRBJ2-5, with TRBD1 matching over 9 bases. Germline V gives CDR1 SQVTM, CDR2 ANQGSEA. The CDR3 extends over 13 amino acids. V dropped 7 bases and J dropped 4; count of bases not matched to a gene: 7. This chain's CDR3 is CSGTGTGLETQYF. Here the CDR3 DNA reads TGCAGCGGGACCGGGACAGGGTTAGAGACCCAGTACTTC.

V usage is TRBV30 and J usage is TRBJ2-2, with a tentative D call TRBD2 (6 bases). The CDR3 is 14 residues long. The germline V gene encodes CDR1 GTSNPN and CDR2 SVGIG (reference sequence). Trimming cost V 3 bases and J 6 bases, with 14 bases left between them. The CDR3 here is CAWSLSGVAGELFF. As DNA, the CDR3 is TGTGCCTGGAGCCTATCGGGGGTTGCCGGGGAGCTGTTTTTT. The full variable domain, with the rest looked up from reference TRBV30 and TRBJ2-2, is SQTIHQWPATLVQPVGSPLSLECTVEGTSNPNLYWYRQAAGRGLQLLFYSVGIGQISSEVPQNLSASRPQDRQFILSSKKLLLSDSGFYLCAWSLSGVAGELFFGEGSRLTVL.

This clone was recorded only once. J is TRBJ2-1 and V is TRBV5-8; maybe TRBD2 (5 bases). Looked up from germline, CDR1 is SGHTS and CDR2 is YDEGEE. Trimming removed 7 bases at V and 4 bases at J, with 24 bases between. The CDR3 spans 17 residues. CDR3 sequence: CASYTYREAVNYNEQFF. In DNA form, the CDR3 reads TGTGCCAGCTATACCTATCGGGAAGCGGTTAATTACAATGAGCAGTTCTTC.

This chain joins TRBV7-8 and TRBJ2-5; 10 bases are a match to TRBD1. Germline CDR1 is SGHVS and CDR2 is FQNEAQ. With 5 bases clipped from V and 4 bases from J, the junction kept 1 base outside the gene matches. This CDR3 is built from 13 residues. The CDR3 region has the DNA TGTGCCAGCAGCCGGGACAGGGGAGAGACCCAGTACTTC. Its protein is CASSRDRGETQYF. The full variable domain, its missing parts supplied by reference TRBV7-8 and TRBJ2-5, is GAGVSQSPRYKVAKRGQDVALRCDPISGHVSLFWYQQALGQGPEFLTYFQNEAQLDKSGLPSDRFFAERPEGSVSTLKIQRTQQEDSAVYLCASSRDRGETQYFGPGTRLLVL.

This clone was counted once. CDR3 sequence reads: CSVSLLGSETQYF. The CDR3 DNA follows: TGCAGCGTTTCCCTCCTGGGCTCAGAGACCCAGTACTTC. The chain couples TRBV29-1 to TRBJ2-5; D uncertain. CDR1 and CDR2 (germline): SQVTM, ANQGSEA. There are 13 residues in the CDR3. The V end lost 5 bases, the J end lost 4 bases, and 14 bases lay between the germline ends.

This chain connects TRBV11-2 to TRBJ2-5, with D uncertain. Germline V gene sequence: CDR1 SGHAT, CDR2 FQNNGV. V lost 4 bases to trimming and J lost 4 bases, with 4 bases between them. The CDR3 length is 11 residues. The CDR3 DNA reads TGTGCCAGCAGCTCGGCAGAGACCCAGTACTTC. As protein: CASSSAETQYF.

The V gene is TRBV5-4, the J gene TRBJ2-7, with 8 bases identical to TRBD1. CDR1 is SGHNT, CDR2 YYREEE, per germline (reference sequence). CDR3 length equals 15 residues. V gave up 3 bases and J gave up 6 bases; unmatched junction bases: 11. The CDR3 region has the DNA TGTGCCAGCAGCTCCTCAGCCTCAGGACAGGGCGAGCAGTACTTC. This encodes CASSSSASGQGEQYF.

This rearrangement joins TRBV9 to TRBJ2-5; TRBD2 is a possible D gene (5 bases). CDR3 length: 14 amino acids. The ends were cut back, 4 bases at V and 3 bases at J, with 13 bases in the middle. The V gene's germline CDR1 is SGDLS and CDR2 YYNGEE. The CDR3 region has the DNA TGTGCCAGCAGCCCAGGACTCTCAAAAGAGACCCAGTACTTC. This sequence encodes CASSPGLSKETQYF.

This clone appeared once. The J gene is TRBJ2-5, the V gene TRBV5-6; D unresolved. Per germline, CDR1 SGHDT and CDR2 YYEEEE. V shed 1 base and J shed 5 bases, with 12 bases lying between them. The CDR3 length is 14 residues. In nucleotides, the CDR3 is TGTGCCAGCAGCTTGCTAGATGTCTTGGAGACCCAGTACTTC. It codes for CASSLLDVLETQYF.

V is TRBV5-1 and J is TRBJ2-2; D not certain. The CDR3 loop spans 16 amino acids. Germline V CDR1 and CDR2: SGHRS, YFSETQ. V was trimmed by 2 bases and J by 0 bases, leaving 11 bases between them. CDR3 protein: CASSFLINSNTGELFF. The CDR3 DNA reads as TGCGCCAGCAGCTTCCTTATAAACTCGAACACCGGGGAGCTGTTTTTT.

The chain joins TRBV19 to TRBJ1-2; no firm D call. The CDR3 runs to 16 residues. V lost 1 base to trimming and J lost 8 bases, with 20 bases between them. The V gene's germline CDR1 is LNHDA and CDR2 SQIVND (reference sequence). The chain's CDR3 is CASSIAGSKVGDGYTF. CDR3 nucleotide sequence: TGTGCCAGTAGTATAGCGGGCTCCAAGGTCGGAGACGGCTACACCTTC.

The chain carries TRBV5-5 and TRBJ1-1; D not certain. The germline CDR1 and CDR2 sequences are SGHKS and YYEKEE (reference sequence). V was trimmed by 3 bases and J by 8 bases, leaving 14 bases between them. This CDR3 spans 13 amino acids. CDR3: CASSSMGGLEAFF. In nucleotides, the CDR3 is TGTGCCAGCAGCTCCATGGGCGGATTAGAAGCTTTCTTT.

J is TRBJ2-2 and V is TRBV29-1; 8 positions agree with TRBD1. The CDR3 contains 13 residues. J was trimmed by 5 bases and V by 7 bases; bases with no gene match: 6. The V gene's germline CDR1 is SQVTM and CDR2 ANQGSEA. The CDR3 nucleotides are TGCAGCGCCCAGACAGGGGCGACCGGGGAGCTGTTTTTT. The encoded protein is CSAQTGATGELFF.

This clone was observed once. V and J are TRBV20-1 and TRBJ2-7, with a tentative D call TRBD1 (7 bases). V was trimmed by 5 bases and J by 4 bases, leaving 9 bases between them. CDR3 length: 11 amino acids. Germline lookup yields CDR1 DFQATT and CDR2 SNEGSKA (reference sequence). The CDR3 spells CSAQGGYEQYF. The CDR3 nucleotides are TGCAGTGCTCAGGGGGGATACGAGCAGTACTTC.

The chain combines TRBV4-3 with TRBJ1-5; D uncertain. V was trimmed by 0 bases and J by 6 bases, leaving 9 bases between them. CDR3 size: 14 residues. Germline lookup yields CDR1 LGHNA and CDR2 YSLEER. The CDR3 DNA follows: TGCGCCAGCAGCCAAGATCGTCTTGTTCAGCCCCAGCATTTT. Its translation is CASSQDRLVQPQHF.

V is TRBV5-1 and J is TRBJ2-5; either TRBD1 or TRBD2 may supply D (6 bases each). The CDR3 consists of 13 residues. V was clipped by 0 bases and J by 5 bases, with 8 bases between them. Germline CDR1 SGHRS, CDR2 YFSETQ. Here the CDR3 DNA reads TGCGCCAGCAGCTTGGAAGGGGGGGAGACCCAGTACTTC. It translates to CASSLEGGETQYF. Filled out from reference TRBV5-1 and TRBJ2-5, the complete variable domain reads KAGVTQTPRYLIKTRGQQVTLSCSPISGHRSVSWYQQTPGQGLQFLFEYFSETQRNKGNFPGRFSGRQFSNSRSEMNVSTLELGDSALYLCASSLEGGETQYFGPGTRLLVL.

This clone appeared once. This sequence joins TRBV19 and TRBJ2-3; no clear D gene. The CDR3 has 15 amino acids. V lost 6 bases, J lost 0 bases, and 13 bases lay in between. Germline lookup yields CDR1 LNHDA and CDR2 SQIVND (reference sequence). The CDR3 protein is CASRPRRSSTDTQYF. Here the CDR3 DNA reads TGTGCCAGTAGACCTCGGCGGTCTAGCACAGATACGCAGTATTTT.

The genes are TRBV4-3 and TRBJ2-2; 7 bases map to TRBD1. There are 14 residues in the CDR3. The V and J ends lost 4 bases and 12 bases, in that order; junction bases with no gene match: 11. Germline lookup yields CDR1 LGHNA and CDR2 YSLEER. CDR3: CASSLDGGRGQLFF. The CDR3 coding sequence is TGCGCCAGCAGCCTGGACGGAGGTAGGGGGCAGCTGTTTTTT.

The chain recombines TRBV6-1 with TRBJ1-2; D is undetermined. Germline V lookup: CDR1 MNHNS, CDR2 SASEGT. V was shortened by 7 bases and J by 5 bases, with 11 bases between the two germline ends. There are 12 residues in the CDR3. The CDR3 protein is CASKIFGYGYTF. CDR3 in DNA: TGTGCCAGCAAGATTTTCGGATATGGCTACACCTTC.

The count of this clone is one. The chain joins TRBV28 to TRBJ2-1; 11 bases line up with TRBD2. Germline CDR1 is MDHEN and CDR2 is SYDVKM. V lost 6 bases to trimming and J lost 7 bases; unmatched junction nucleotides: 11. The CDR3 loop spans 16 amino acids. CDR3 nucleotides: TGTGCCAGCAGCCCCCCCCTAGCGGGGGGCCGAAATGAGCAGTTCTTC. Translating it yields CASSPPLAGGRNEQFF. Filled out from reference TRBV28 and TRBJ2-1, the complete variable domain reads DVKVTQSSRYLVKRTGEKVFLECVQDMDHENMFWYRQDPGLGLRLIYFSYDVKMKEKGDIPEGYSVSREKKERFSLILESASTNQTSMYLCASSPPLAGGRNEQFFGPGTRLTVL.

The J gene is TRBJ2-3, the V gene TRBV5-4; tentatively, D is TRBD1 (7 bases). The CDR3 spans 15 residues. V was cut by 4 bases and J by 7 bases, with 19 bases left in between. Per the germline V gene, CDR1 is SGHNT and CDR2 is YYREEE (reference sequence). The CDR3 region is CASSPRQGGMNTQYF. In DNA, the CDR3 is TGTGCCAGCAGCCCCAGACAGGGAGGTATGAATACGCAGTATTTT. The variable domain in full, with the rest retrieved from reference TRBV5-4 and TRBJ2-3, is ETGVTQSPTHLIKTRGQQVTLRCSSQSGHNTVSWYQQALGQGPQFIFQYYREEENGRGNFPPRFSGLQFPNYSSELNVNALELDDSALYLCASSPRQGGMNTQYFGPGTRLTVL.